The sequence of this T cell receptor (beta chain) was determined in a study of cytomegalovirus exposure and HLA in healthy donors. Amplification used 60 Vbeta primers and 13 Jbeta primers. The assay was immunoSEQ multiplex PCR, and TCRdb's table has in-frame clones only and misses some. The sample records some 130,000 clones, about 79% being singletons. On this clone: Its specificity is not known.

Study-wide findings and caveats: From TCR beta sequences, most subjects' HLA-A and HLA-B alleles were reportedly predicted accurately.

The CDR3 sequence is 16 residues long. CDR1 KGHSH and CDR2 LQKENI come from the germline V gene. With 3 bases removed from V and 9 bases from J, the gap between germline ends came to 21 bases. Sequenced: PBMCs. The rearrangement uses TRBV18 and TRBJ2-1, with D possibly being TRBD1 (5 bases). The clonotype originates from a man aged 18 to 29 in good health and CMV-seronegative. The CDR3 here is CASSPPGSSQGIEQFF. The CDR3 DNA is TGTGCCAGCTCACCGCCAGGGTCCTCCCAGGGCATTGAGCAGTTCTTC.